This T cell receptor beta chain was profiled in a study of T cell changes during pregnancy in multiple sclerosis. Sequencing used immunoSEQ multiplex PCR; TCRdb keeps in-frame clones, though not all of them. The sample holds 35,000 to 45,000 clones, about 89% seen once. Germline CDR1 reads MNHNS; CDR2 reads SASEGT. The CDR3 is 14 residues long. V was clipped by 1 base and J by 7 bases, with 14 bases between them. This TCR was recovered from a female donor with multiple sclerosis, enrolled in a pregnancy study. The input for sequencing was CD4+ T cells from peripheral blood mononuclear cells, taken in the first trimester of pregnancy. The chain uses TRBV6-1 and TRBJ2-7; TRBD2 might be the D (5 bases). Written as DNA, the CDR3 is TGTGCCAGCAGTGAAGGAGGAGCGGATCGGGAGCAGTACTTC. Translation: CASSEGGADREQYF.